What follows are 31 T cell receptor beta chains derived from one specimen sequenced in a study of cytomegalovirus exposure and HLA in healthy donors. With 60 Vbeta and 13 Jbeta primers, the PCR was carried out. Assay: immunoSEQ multiplex PCR; the TCRdb copy retains only in-frame clones and omits some. The sample table includes 30,000 to 50,000 clones. The source material was PBMCs. These receptor sequences come from a woman in her thirties in good health and CMV-seropositive.

The CDR3 region is CASTRDNGLGGYTF. Written as DNA, the CDR3 is TGTGCCAGCACTAGGGACAACGGCTTAGGTGGCTACACCTTC. The V call is TRBV2, the J call TRBJ1-2; D possibly corresponds to TRBD1 (6 bases). The germline CDR1 and CDR2 sequences are SNHLY and FYNNEI. V lost 7 bases and J lost 7, with 19 bases in between. The CDR3 loop spans 14 amino acids.

This chain connects TRBV7-9 to TRBJ1-4, with 8 bases fitting TRBD1. J lost 2 bases, V lost 3 bases, and 5 bases had no gene match. The CDR3 length is 16 residues. The V gene's germline CDR1 is SEHNR and CDR2 FQNEAQ (reference sequence). The CDR3 sequence is CASSFLWTGTNEKLFF. The CDR3 DNA reads TGTGCCAGCAGCTTCCTATGGACAGGGACTAATGAAAAACTGTTTTTT.

V is TRBV6-1 and J is TRBJ2-3; TRBD1 aligns across 9 bases. The germline CDR1 and CDR2 sequences are MNHNS and SASEGT. The CDR3 consists of 15 residues. The V segment lost 9 bases and the J segment 6 bases; nucleotides outside the gene matches: 13. In DNA form, the CDR3 reads TGTGCCAGTGTGTCGGGACAGGGCTATCCGGATACGCAGTATTTT. Residues: CASVSGQGYPDTQYF.

The rearrangement uses TRBV4-1 and TRBJ2-7; TRBD1 agrees at 12 bases. The CDR3 is made up of 16 amino acids. Trimming took 4 bases from V and 3 from J; bases not matched to a gene: 7. Germline CDR1 is MGHRA and CDR2 is YSYEKL. CDR3 in DNA: TGCGCCAGCAGCCTTCTACGGGACAGGGGGCTCTACGAGCAGTACTTC. It translates to CASSLLRDRGLYEQYF.

V and J are TRBV6-1 and TRBJ2-7, with TRBD1 matching over 9 bases. V lost 11 bases to trimming and J lost 1 base; unmatched junction nucleotides: 12. The CDR3 contains 15 residues. The germline gives CDR1 MNHNS, CDR2 SASEGT. The CDR3: CAVLERTGVSYEQYF. The CDR3 coding sequence is TGTGCCGTACTAGAGCGGACAGGGGTTTCCTACGAGCAGTACTTC.

The V gene is TRBV28, the J gene TRBJ1-2, with D maybe TRBD1 (6 bases). Looked up from germline, CDR1 is MDHEN and CDR2 is SYDVKM. V was pared by 6 bases and J by 2 bases, with 13 bases between. The CDR3 is made up of 14 amino acids. The CDR3, as DNA: TGTGCCAGCAGACCGACAGGAGAGAACTATGGCTACACCTTC. Residues: CASRPTGENYGYTF.

V is TRBV4-2 and J is TRBJ2-2, with 14 bases lining up with TRBD2. The trim removed 0 bases at V and 5 bases at J, leaving 11 bases unmatched. The CDR3 is made up of 20 amino acids. Germline CDR1 reads LGHNA; CDR2 reads YNFKEQ. The CDR3 spells CASSQDQMGLAGAGTGELFF. CDR3 bases: TGTGCCAGCAGCCAAGATCAAATGGGACTAGCGGGGGCCGGGACCGGGGAGCTGTTTTTT.

The chain employs TRBV4-1 and TRBJ2-5; 9 bases are a match to TRBD1. The CDR3 runs 15 residues. J lost 3 bases, V lost 3 bases, and 5 bases had no gene match. Germline V gene data show CDR1 as MGHRA and CDR2 as YSYEKL. The CDR3 DNA sequence: TGCGCCAGCAGCCAGGCGACAGGGGGGGAAGAGACCCAGTACTTC. Translating it yields CASSQATGGEETQYF.

J is TRBJ1-2 and V is TRBV28; no reliable D call. The CDR3 is 15 amino acids. Trimming pared 7 bases from V and 2 bases from J, leaving 17 bases between. The germline gives CDR1 MDHEN, CDR2 SYDVKM. CDR3 sequence (DNA): TGTGCCAGCATCACGAGGGAGGGTTTGAACTATGGCTACACCTTC. It yields the protein CASITREGLNYGYTF.

This sequence joins TRBV19 and TRBJ1-2; no clear D gene. Trimming left V 7 bases short and J 7 bases short, with 19 bases between. The germline CDR1 and CDR2 sequences are LNHDA and SQIVND (reference sequence). The CDR3 totals 14 residues. The CDR3 loop reads CASKLEGFYRGYTF. The CDR3 DNA follows: TGTGCCAGTAAGTTGGAGGGATTTTATCGTGGCTACACCTTC. Full variable domain (rest looked up from reference TRBV19 and TRBJ1-2): DGGITQSPKYLFRKEGQNVTLSCEQNLNHDAMYWYRQDPGQGLRLIYYSQIVNDFQKGDIAEGYSVSREKKESFPLTVTSAQKNPTAFYLCASKLEGFYRGYTFGSGTRLTVV.

The chain combines TRBV25-1 with TRBJ1-1; D gene ambiguous. The CDR3 runs 13 residues. Germline values: CDR1 MGHDK, CDR2 SYGVNS. With 0 bases removed from V and 5 bases from J, the gap between germline ends came to 7 bases. This chain's CDR3 is CASSEYSGTEAFF. The DNA of the CDR3 is TGTGCCAGCAGTGAATATTCGGGAACTGAAGCTTTCTTT.

The V and J genes are TRBV4-1 and TRBJ2-3; D unclear. The CDR3 is 14 amino acids. Germline V lookup: CDR1 MGHRA, CDR2 YSYEKL. V lost 3 bases to trimming and J lost 2 bases, with 9 bases between them. The CDR3 region has the DNA TGCGCCAGCAGCCACCAACTTAACACAGATACGCAGTATTTT. Protein sequence: CASSHQLNTDTQYF.

This chain joins TRBV11-2 and TRBJ2-7; 9 positions agree with TRBD1. Germline V gives CDR1 SGHAT, CDR2 FQNNGV. V dropped 2 bases and J dropped 3; count of bases not matched to a gene: 5. CDR3 length: 15 amino acids. CDR3 in DNA: TGTGCCAGCAGCTTACAAACAGGGGGCGGCTACGAGCAGTACTTC. Protein: CASSLQTGGGYEQYF.

This chain uses TRBV2 with TRBJ2-5; 7 nucleotides align to TRBD2. V was pared by 8 bases and J by 2 bases, with 8 bases of the junction left unmatched. This CDR3 has 14 residues. Germline-derived CDR1 and CDR2 are SNHLY and FYNNEI. This CDR3 reads CASLGGGSQETQYF. The CDR3 coding sequence is TGTGCCAGCCTCGGCGGGGGTTCTCAAGAGACCCAGTACTTC. The full variable domain, rest sourced from reference TRBV2 and TRBJ2-5, is EPEVTQTPSHQVTQMGQEVILRCVPISNHLYFYWYRQILGQKVEFLVSFYNNEISEKSEIFDDQFSVERPDGSNFTLKIRSTKLEDSAMYFCASLGGGSQETQYFGPGTRLLVL.

This chain links TRBV27 with TRBJ1-5, with 7 bases matching TRBD1. V shed 4 bases and J 4 bases; nucleotides not matched to a gene: 4. Germline V gene sequence: CDR1 MNHEY, CDR2 SMNVEV (reference sequence). This CDR3 comprises 14 residues. For the CDR3, the DNA is TGTGCCAGCAGTTGGACAGGTCGGAATCAGCCCCAGCATTTT. As protein: CASSWTGRNQPQHF.

V usage is TRBV5-1 and J usage is TRBJ2-5; D is possibly TRBD1 (6 bases). The CDR3 sequence is 16 residues long. Trimming pared 4 bases from V and 0 bases from J, leaving 16 bases between. The germline gives CDR1 SGHRS, CDR2 YFSETQ. The chain's CDR3 is CASSVDRKRYQETQYF. CDR3 DNA: TGCGCCAGCAGCGTAGACAGGAAAAGGTACCAAGAGACCCAGTACTTC.

The rearrangement uses TRBV7-8 and TRBJ2-7; D not certain. Germline V CDR1 and CDR2: SGHVS, FQNEAQ. The V gene lost 5 bases and the J gene lost 3 bases, with 17 bases spanning the gap. The CDR3 runs 15 residues. The CDR3 DNA reads as TGTGCCAGCAGCCAGGATCTGGCTGTTGTCTACGAGCAGTACTTC. Protein product: CASSQDLAVVYEQYF.

The rearrangement uses TRBV6-6 and TRBJ1-5; the D gene is possibly TRBD1 (5 bases). CDR3 length equals 13 residues. V lost 7 bases, J lost 7 bases, and 14 bases lay in between. Germline V lookup: CDR1 MNHNY, CDR2 SVGAGI (reference sequence). The CDR3 loop reads CASILSGQQPQHF. For the CDR3, the DNA is TGTGCCAGCATCTTGTCAGGGCAACAGCCCCAGCATTTT.

This chain connects TRBV6-5 to TRBJ2-5; D possibly corresponds to TRBD2 (6 bases). This CDR3 spans 13 amino acids. CDR1 is MNHEY, CDR2 SVGAGI, per germline. Trimming took 1 base from V and 7 from J, leaving 10 bases between them. Here the CDR3 DNA reads TGTGCCAGCAGTTACTTTGAGGGAGGGACCCAGTACTTC. It is translated as CASSYFEGGTQYF.

The chain joins TRBV15 to TRBJ2-7; 8 nucleotides align to TRBD2. J lost 7 bases, V lost 1 base, and 9 bases had no gene match. CDR1 and CDR2 (germline): LNHNV, YYDKDF (reference sequence). The length of the CDR3 is 15 residues. The DNA of the CDR3 is TGTGCCACCAGCAGAGCCGGGACTAGGTCCGTGGAGCAGTACTTC. Translated: CATSRAGTRSVEQYF.

The V call is TRBV5-6, the J call TRBJ2-5; 9 bases match TRBD1. CDR1 and CDR2 (germline): SGHDT, YYEEEE. This CDR3 region has 17 residues. V was clipped by 0 bases and J by 6 bases; unmatched bases: 12. The CDR3 region has the DNA TGTGCCAGCAGCTTGGTACAGGGGGCGAGGATCCCCCAGACCCAGTACTTC. Protein product: CASSLVQGARIPQTQYF.

V gene TRBV28 combines with J gene TRBJ2-2, with 8 positions matching TRBD1. The CDR3 is made up of 17 amino acids. CDR1 is MDHEN, CDR2 SYDVKM, per germline. The V and J ends lost 7 bases and 13 bases, in that order; junction bases with no gene match: 23. CDR3 nucleotide sequence: TGTGCCAGCACCGGGACAGGAAACCCCAACTATCGACCCGGGCTGTTTTTT. As protein: CASTGTGNPNYRPGLFF.

The V and J genes are TRBV5-1 and TRBJ2-5; a possible D gene is TRBD1 (5 bases). This CDR3 has 13 residues. The V and J ends lost 5 bases and 5 bases respectively, with 13 bases between them. The germline gives CDR1 SGHRS, CDR2 YFSETQ. The CDR3 DNA reads TGCGCCAGCAGTCCGGTCCCAGGGGAGACCCAGTACTTC. As protein: CASSPVPGETQYF.

Remarks on this clone: Distinct nucleotide sequences in the sample also encode this CDR3. This chain's CDR3 is CASSVAVAGAESTQYF. The CDR3 DNA reads as TGTGCCAGCAGCGTGGCGGTAGCGGGGGCGGAGAGTACGCAGTATTTT. The chain is built from TRBV9 and TRBJ2-3; 9 bases are shared with TRBD2. The CDR3 sequence is 16 residues long. The germline V gene encodes CDR1 SGDLS and CDR2 YYNGEE. J lost 8 bases, V lost 2 bases, and 12 bases had no gene match.

The chain employs TRBV7-7 and TRBJ2-3; D might be TRBD2 (7 bases). V was shortened by 5 bases and J by 5 bases, with 17 bases between the two germline ends. CDR1 and CDR2 (germline): SSHAT, FNYEAQ (reference sequence). This CDR3 contains 15 residues. The CDR3 spells CASSRGAAGIDTQYF. The DNA of the CDR3 is TGTGCCAGCAGCCGGGGGGCTGCGGGGATAGATACGCAGTATTTT.

This chain uses TRBV5-5 with TRBJ1-4; D may be TRBD1 (5 bases). Deletions cut 3 bases from V and 4 bases from J, with 10 bases between. This CDR3 spans 14 amino acids. CDR1 is SGHKS, CDR2 YYEKEE, per germline (reference sequence). The CDR3 sequence is CASSSGGVNEKLFF. In nucleotides, the CDR3 is TGTGCCAGCAGCTCGGGGGGAGTTAATGAAAAACTGTTTTTT. The full variable domain, rest sourced from reference TRBV5-5 and TRBJ1-4, is DAGVTQSPTHLIKTRGQQVTLRCSPISGHKSVSWYQQVLGQGPQFIFQYYEKEERGRGNFPDRFSARQFPNYSSELNVNALLLGDSALYLCASSSGGVNEKLFFGSGTQLSVL.

The chain links TRBV19 to TRBJ1-1; D might be TRBD1 (6 bases). Deletions cut 9 bases from V and 11 bases from J, with 19 bases between. The CDR3 contains 12 residues. Germline V gives CDR1 LNHDA, CDR2 SQIVND (reference sequence). CDR3 coding DNA: TGTGCCAGCAGGGGTTTTGAGAGGTTTGCTTTCTTT. As protein: CASRGFERFAFF.

The V gene is TRBV19, the J gene TRBJ2-5; D might be TRBD1 (6 bases). TRBJ2-7 matches the DNA end more closely, so the J call is doubtful. Looked up from germline, CDR1 is LNHDA and CDR2 is SQIVND (reference sequence). The CDR3 runs to 13 residues. For the CDR3, the DNA is TGTGCCAGTAAAGACAGGTATCTGTACGAGCAGTACTTC. Amino acids: CASKDRYLYEQYF.

V and J are TRBV6-5 and TRBJ1-2; D uncertain. CDR1 and CDR2 from the germline V gene are MNHEY and SVGAGI. The V end lost 5 bases, the J end lost 2 bases, and 9 bases lay between the germline ends. The CDR3 extends over 13 amino acids. This chain's CDR3 is CASSERGNYGYTF. CDR3 DNA: TGTGCCAGCAGTGAGAGAGGGAACTATGGCTACACCTTC.

V gene TRBV30 combines with J gene TRBJ2-3; 7 nucleotides align to TRBD2. The CDR3 consists of 16 residues. Germline V gene lookup returns CDR1 GTSNPN and CDR2 SVGIG (reference sequence). J lost 3 bases, V lost 1 base, and 10 bases had no gene match. The CDR3 region is CAWSEGPGRATDTQYF. The CDR3 DNA reads TGTGCCTGGAGTGAAGGGCCGGGGAGGGCGACAGATACGCAGTATTTT. The full variable domain, with the rest looked up from reference TRBV30 and TRBJ2-3, is SQTIHQWPATLVQPVGSPLSLECTVEGTSNPNLYWYRQAAGRGLQLLFYSVGIGQISSEVPQNLSASRPQDRQFILSSKKLLLSDSGFYLCAWSEGPGRATDTQYFGPGTRLTVL.

This chain uses TRBV6-1 with TRBJ2-5; D perhaps matches TRBD1 (6 bases). The CDR3 contains 13 residues. With 8 bases removed from V and 5 bases from J, the gap between germline ends came to 15 bases. Germline V gene data show CDR1 as MNHNS and CDR2 as SASEGT. The CDR3 DNA reads as TGTGCCAGCCGAATACAGGGCCGGGAGACCCAGTACTTC. This encodes CASRIQGRETQYF.